This T cell receptor (beta chain) was retrieved from a study of beta chain features in type 1 diabetes. Worth noting for this clone: Its matching antigen is unknown.

The entirety of the isolated RNA underwent reverse transcription, so expressed TCRB transcripts were sequenced. The average output of naive, central memory and regulatory T cell samples was about 3.57 million reads. Measured with immunoSEQ multiplex PCR; TCRdb has only the in-frame clones, and not every one. The repertoire holds hundreds of thousands of clones, with over 12% as singletons. The CDR3 runs 14 residues. The V gene lost 0 bases and the J gene lost 2 bases, with 7 bases spanning the gap. Germline CDR1 reads MNHNY; CDR2 reads SVGAGI (reference sequence). The study's findings and limits: When Type 1 diabetes patients were examined, their TCRB CDR3s proved moderately but significantly shorter in all four CD4+ subsets. Lower insertion and higher deletion counts appeared at VDJ junctions in type 1 diabetes patients.

Sequencing input: naive CD4+ T cells from blood. The rearrangement joins TRBV6-6 to TRBJ1-2; D is unclear. The TCR was taken from a young man with type 1 diabetes. CDR3 region: CASSYSSGNYGYTF. CDR3 bases: TGTGCCAGCAGTTACTCGTCAGGCAACTATGGCTACACCTTC.